These 5 T cell receptor beta chains share one sample of origin, sequenced in a study of cytomegalovirus exposure and HLA in healthy donors. Amplification used 60 Vbeta primers and 13 Jbeta primers. Method: immunoSEQ multiplex PCR; TCRdb's copy keeps in-frame clones and lacks some. The data show some 120,000 clones, more than 65% seen once. The sample taken for sequencing was PBMCs. Receptors were obtained from a man aged 35-49 years in good health and CMV-seropositive.

DNA of the CDR3: TGTGCCAGCAGCCCACCAACGCAGGGGGCCACTGAAGCTTTCTTT. Amino acids: CASSPPTQGATEAFF. The chain links TRBV5-6 to TRBJ1-1, with 8 bases lining up with TRBD1. CDR3 length: 15 residues. The germline V gene has CDR1 SGHDT and CDR2 YYEEEE. The trim removed 4 bases at V and 4 bases at J, leaving 9 bases unmatched.

The chain uses TRBV4-3 and TRBJ1-1; 7 bases align to TRBD1. Germline CDR1 LGHNA, CDR2 YSLEER. Unmatched junction bases numbered 4, after V lost 3 bases and J lost 3 bases. This CDR3 is built from 14 residues. The CDR3 sequence is CASSHPDRDTEAFF. The CDR3 DNA reads as TGCGCCAGCAGCCACCCAGACAGGGACACTGAAGCTTTCTTT.

This clone was counted only a few times. The chain links TRBV7-9 to TRBJ1-1; no reliable D call. The CDR3 totals 13 residues. The germline V gene has CDR1 SEHNR and CDR2 FQNEAQ (reference sequence). Between the trimmed V and J ends, which lost 7 bases and 7 bases, there was a span of 16 bases. Here the CDR3 reads CASIRSTGDEAFF. CDR3 DNA: TGTGCCAGCATCCGATCGACCGGGGATGAAGCTTTCTTT.

The CDR3 DNA follows: TGTGCCAGCAGTGAATGGGGGACAAATTCACCCCTCCACTTT. Translating it yields CASSEWGTNSPLHF. The chain has TRBV2 and TRBJ1-6, with a weak D call TRBD1 (6 bases). Per the germline V gene, CDR1 is SNHLY and CDR2 is FYNNEI. The CDR3 spans 14 residues. Trimming took off 2 bases at V and 7 bases at J, with 9 bases between the two ends.

V gene TRBV18 combines with J gene TRBJ1-1; D uncertain. V gave up 2 bases and J gave up 2 bases, with 9 bases separating them. The CDR3 runs 14 residues. In germline, CDR1 is KGHSH, CDR2 LQKENI. The CDR3 coding sequence is TGTGCCAGCTCACCAGGGCAGGTAAACACTGAAGCTTTCTTT. Encoded protein: CASSPGQVNTEAFF.